The rows below give T cell receptor beta chains drawn from one sample of a study of T cell changes during pregnancy in multiple sclerosis. Sequencing was performed with immunoSEQ multiplex PCR; in TCRdb, only in-frame clones are kept and a portion is missing. The sample has just under 85,000 clones, roughly nine tenths seen once. This material consisted of peripheral blood, taken in the first trimester of pregnancy. These receptors were taken from a female donor with multiple sclerosis, enrolled in a pregnancy study. The CDR3 runs from the conserved cysteine through the conserved F or W.

V	J	CDR3
TRBV28	TRBJ1-5	CASSRAAGLGQPQHF
TRBV29-1	TRBJ2-3	CSARTTSDTQYF
TRBV7-9	TRBJ1-5	CASSRGQGHQPQHF
TRBV21-1	TRBJ2-7	CASRVDSQTYEQYF
TRBV11-2	TRBJ2-7	CASSPSPGQGAYEQYF
TRBV5-1	TRBJ1-4	CASSLDRQVNEKLFF
TRBV6-6	TRBJ1-2	CASRGQGHYGYTF
TRBV28	TRBJ2-7	CASSPQREGRYEQYF
TRBV27	TRBJ2-1	CASSLRGSYNEQFF
TRBV19	TRBJ2-7	CASSRREFAVEQYF
TRBV11-2	TRBJ2-1	CASSPGLVNEQFF
TRBV28	TRBJ2-1	CASAGLASYNEQFF
TRBV2	TRBJ2-2	CASRTSLAGELFF
TRBV28	TRBJ2-7	CASRQTGLTYEQYF
TRBV29-1	TRBJ2-3	CSVELVGHSTDTQYF
TRBV9	TRBJ1-1	CASSVVTGGNTEAFF
TRBV29-1	TRBJ2-1	CSAEGTGYNEQFF
TRBV21-1	TRBJ2-7	CASSKPGTSGTYEQYF
TRBV18	TRBJ1-1	CASSPQGQQMNTEAFF
TRBV10-3	TRBJ1-3	CASRSVSGNTIYF
TRBV28	TRBJ2-1	CASSLPPGSGPNEQFF
TRBV6-5	TRBJ1-5	CASSPRLNQPQHF
TRBV6-1	TRBJ1-1	CASSASRGQPEAFF
TRBV30	TRBJ2-1	CAWSVLLFDEQFF
TRBV23-1	TRBJ2-7	CASSQSGRGRHEQYF
TRBV7-9	TRBJ1-1	CATLVRGGTEAFF
TRBV9	TRBJ2-1	CASSVRLAGVGEQFF
TRBV15	TRBJ1-2	CATSRAPDSGGYGYTF
TRBV7-9	TRBJ1-2	CASSLAAPDYGYTF
TRBV4-1	TRBJ2-4	CASSQPTGKNIQYF
TRBV7-2	TRBJ2-3	CASSSLVTDTQYF
TRBV13	TRBJ2-1	CASSPETSGQQFF
TRBV5-4	TRBJ1-1	CASSLRGNTEAFF
TRBV29-1	TRBJ2-5	CSVDRGENTQYF
TRBV27	TRBJ2-1	CASSYQTLQFF
TRBV29-1	TRBJ2-5	CSVGPGGETQYF
TRBV5-4	TRBJ2-7	CASSLGRAYEQYF
TRBV27	TRBJ2-7	CASSPLAGGPSWQYF
TRBV6-4	TRBJ2-1	CASSDSGQGYNEQFF
TRBV15	TRBJ2-2	CATSRNRGTGELFF
TRBV30	TRBJ1-5	CAWHTPGQPQHF
TRBV6-1	TRBJ1-2	CASSASGVGYTF
TRBV11-3	TRBJ1-1	CASSLTGGAGEAFF
TRBV6-4	TRBJ2-3	CASSERGSTDTQYF
TRBV4-3	TRBJ1-5	CASSQDRGLQPQHF
TRBV13	TRBJ1-3	CASSRRGTGDRVDTIYF
TRBV7-9	TRBJ2-7	CASSLPGTGAGEQYF
TRBV5-1	TRBJ2-7	CASSLEDRASSYEQYF
TRBV5-1	TRBJ2-1	CASQREGSYNEQFF
TRBV6-1	TRBJ2-7	CASSGQAGSSYEQYF